Listed below are T cell receptor beta chains from one sample, sequenced in a study of CD8 T cells in ankylosing spondylitis. TCRdb re-analysed the 5' RACE reads in MiXCR, keeping a single row per CDR3 protein. This table has around 100,000 distinct CDR3 sequences, less than 25% appearing once. The source material was synovial fluid, either unsorted or a sorted T cell fraction (not recorded which). Receptors originate from a male donor with ankylosing spondylitis. The CDR3 runs from the conserved cysteine through the conserved F or W. The order of the fields is clone size, D gene, J gene, CDR3 length, V gene, CDR3 DNA, CDR3 protein. The D gene is left open where the match is weak. Part of the rows lack a size; the others show once, few, many or a class for expanded clones.

- - TRBJ2-2 15 TRBV11-3 TGTGCCAGCAAGCTAGGGCGGGCCTCCGCCGGGGAGCTGTTTTTT CASKLGRASAGELFF
many - TRBJ2-1 13 TRBV12-3/TRBV12-4 TGTGCCACCGCTCCCGCGATCTCCAATGAGCAGTTCTTC CATAPAISNEQFF
- - TRBJ2-3 15 TRBV5-1 TGCGCCAGCAGCGAAAGGACGGCTAGCGCAGATACGCAGTATTTT CASSERTASADTQYF
- TRBD1 TRBJ1-1 14 TRBV5-1 TGCGCCAGCAGCGCCCCCTCCGGACAGGGTGAAGCTTTCTTT CASSAPSGQGEAFF
- - TRBJ2-3 14 TRBV10-2 TGCGCCAGCAGGACCGAGGGGAGCACAGATACGCAGTATTTT CASRTEGSTDTQYF
many TRBD2 TRBJ2-1 16 TRBV7-9 TGTGCCAGCAGCCTCAGTAGCGGGAGACTCTACAATGAGCAGTTCTTC CASSLSSGRLYNEQFF
- TRBD2 TRBJ2-3 15 TRBV20-1 TGCAGTGCCCCTAGACTAGCGGGAGGAGCAGATACGCAGTATTTT CSAPRLAGGADTQYF
- TRBD2 TRBJ2-1 15 TRBV11-3 TGTGCCAGCAGCCCTCTAGCGGGAGGGCCGAATGAGCAGTTCTTC CASSPLAGGPNEQFF
- - TRBJ2-3 14 TRBV2 TGTGCCAGCAGTGAGGTCTTCGCGGCAGATACGCAGTATTTT CASSEVFAADTQYF
many - TRBJ2-1 14 TRBV30 TGTGCCTGGAGTGTAGGAATGCCATGGAATGAGCAGTTCTTC CAWSVGMPWNEQFF
many - TRBJ2-1 12 TRBV12-3/TRBV12-4 TGTGCCAGCAGCCGTACCAGGAGAGAGCAGTTCTTC CASSRTRREQFF
once TRBD1 TRBJ1-5 16 TRBV2 TGTGCCAGCCGACCGGGACAGGGGCCTAGCAATCAGCCCCAGCATTTT CASRPGQGPSNQPQHF
once - TRBJ2-2 15 TRBV20-1 TGCAGTGCTAGGGGGACGTTGGCTAACACCGGGGAGCTGTTTTTT CSARGTLANTGELFF
- TRBD2 TRBJ2-2 17 TRBV7-2 TGTGCCAGCAGCCGACAGCCGACTAGCGGGAGGACCGGGGAGCTGTTTTTT CASSRQPTSGRTGELFF
- TRBD2 TRBJ2-1 14 TRBV6-2/TRBV6-3 TGTGCCAGCAGGAGGCTAGCGGGAGAAAATGAGCAGTTCTTC CASRRLAGENEQFF
few TRBD1 TRBJ2-1 16 TRBV4-1 TGCGCCAGCAGCCAAGATCGGGGACAGGGCACTGATGAGCAGTTCTTC CASSQDRGQGTDEQFF
few - TRBJ2-6 11 TRBV6-6 TGTGCCACGACTGGGGCCAACGTCCTGACTTTC CATTGANVLTF
few - TRBJ2-2 12 TRBV12-3/TRBV12-4 TGTGCCAGCAGCCCGGGACCCGGGGAGCTGTTTTTT CASSPGPGELFF
- - TRBJ1-4 18 TRBV10-2 TGCGCCAGCAGTGAGTCCTGGGACCAAGTTGCAACTAATGAAAAACTGTTTTTT CASSESWDQVATNEKLFF
many - TRBJ2-2 16 TRBV13 TGTGCCAGCAGCAAGTACTGGGAGGAAAACACCGGGGAGCTGTTTTTT CASSKYWEENTGELFF
- - TRBJ1-5 13 TRBV6-5 TGTGCCAGCAGTTACTCCTTCAATCAGCCCCAGCATTTT CASSYSFNQPQHF
few - TRBJ2-5 12 TRBV29-1 TGCAGCGTTGGTGGAGCGGGAGAGACCCAGTACTTC CSVGGAGETQYF
- - TRBJ1-2 13 TRBV7-9 TGTGCCAGCAGCCACAGGGCTCGCTATGGCTACACCTTC CASSHRARYGYTF
many TRBD1 TRBJ2-1 14 TRBV7-9 TGTGCCAGCAGGTTAACAGGGGCCTACAATGAGCAGTTCTTC CASRLTGAYNEQFF
few - TRBJ2-1 15 TRBV5-4 TGTGCCAGCAGCATGCTAGGGGACTCCTACAATGAGCAGTTCTTC CASSMLGDSYNEQFF
once - TRBJ1-2 14 TRBV9 TGTGCCAGCAGCGCACAACAGGGAGGCGGTGGCTACACCTTC CASSAQQGGGGYTF
- - TRBJ1-3 13 TRBV20-1 TGCAGTGTTTCCAGGAGCTCTGGAAACACCATATATTTT CSVSRSSGNTIYF
- - TRBJ2-1 16 TRBV12-3/TRBV12-4 TGTGCCAGCAGTACAACCCGGAGGTTCTCCTACAATGAGCAGTTCTTC CASSTTRRFSYNEQFF
many - TRBJ2-1 14 TRBV30 TGTGCCTGGAGTGTAGGTGGGCGAGGGAATGAGCAGTTCTTC CAWSVGGRGNEQFF
- - TRBJ1-6 14 TRBV25-1 TGTGCCAGCAGTGAATATAGGAAAAATTCACCCCTCCACTTT CASSEYRKNSPLHF
many - TRBJ2-2 17 TRBV20-1 TGCAGTGCTAGAGATACAGGGTCCGGGCTCGACACCGGGGAGCTGTTTTTT CSARDTGSGLDTGELFF
- - TRBJ2-3 17 TRBV7-8 TGTGCCAGCAGCCCGCGGCGCGGGGCGGGAAACACAGATACGCAGTATTTT CASSPRRGAGNTDTQYF
- TRBD2 TRBJ2-1 17 TRBV5-1 TGCGCCAGCAGCCCGGAGGCTAGCGGGAGCTCCTACAATGAGCAGTTCTTC CASSPEASGSSYNEQFF
- - TRBJ1-1 18 TRBV12-3/TRBV12-4 TGTGCCAGCAGTTTTGATTGGGGAGAGGGCCAACCGAACACTGAAGCTTTCTTT CASSFDWGEGQPNTEAFF
- - TRBJ1-6 17 TRBV27 TGTGCCAGCAGTTACGCTTCGGGCGTGGGGGGCTATTCACCCCTCCACTTT CASSYASGVGGYSPLHF
many - TRBJ1-6 14 TRBV14 TGTGCCAGCAGCCATTGGCGGGATGGTTCACCCCTCCACTTT CASSHWRDGSPLHF
few TRBD2 TRBJ2-2 17 TRBV4-2 TGTGCCAGCAGCCAAGAACTAGCGGGAGGCGAGGCCGGGGAGCTGTTTTTT CASSQELAGGEAGELFF
many - TRBJ2-5 14 TRBV5-1 TGCGCCAGCAGCTTGGGTCAGGGCCGGGAGACCCAGTACTTC CASSLGQGRETQYF
- - TRBJ2-1 15 TRBV28 TGTGCCAGCAGTTCCCTTGTAGGCTCCTACAATGAGCAGTTCTTC CASSSLVGSYNEQFF
few TRBD2 TRBJ2-1 17 TRBV10-3 TGTGCCATCAGGGCCCGCGGGGTAGCGGGAGCCCACAATGAGCAGTTCTTC CAIRARGVAGAHNEQFF
- TRBD1 TRBJ1-1 15 TRBV14 TGTGCCAGCAGCGACCGGGACAGGGCAATTGCTGAAGCTTTCTTT CASSDRDRAIAEAFF
- TRBD2 TRBJ2-1 13 TRBV7-2 TGTGCCGCCGGACTAGCGGGACTCAATGAGCAGTTCTTC CAAGLAGLNEQFF
- TRBD2 TRBJ2-5 16 TRBV5-1 TGCGCCAGCAGCCCGGCGCCTAGCGGGGAGGGGGAGACCCAGTACTTC CASSPAPSGEGETQYF
- - TRBJ1-5 13 TRBV3-1 TGTGCCAGCAGCCAAGAAGCCGATCAGCCCCAGCATTTT CASSQEADQPQHF
few - TRBJ1-1 13 TRBV7-9 TGTGCCAGCAGTTACACAGGGAATACTGAAGCTTTCTTT CASSYTGNTEAFF
many TRBD2 TRBJ2-5 13 TRBV2 TGTGCCAACCCAGCCAGCGGGGGAGAGACCCAGTACTTC CANPASGGETQYF
- TRBD2 TRBJ2-1 16 TRBV18 TGTGCCAGCTCACCACCGAAAAGCGGGGTGCACAATGAGCAGTTCTTC CASSPPKSGVHNEQFF
- - TRBJ1-6 15 TRBV19 TGTGCCAGTAGTATCTACGGGGCAGCTAATTCACCCCTCCACTTT CASSIYGAANSPLHF
few TRBD2 TRBJ2-1 14 TRBV2 TGTGCCAGCAGGAGGGGCGGGAGCTTGAATGAGCAGTTCTTC CASRRGGSLNEQFF
few - TRBJ2-2 12 TRBV5-1 TGCGCCACCAATCGGGACACCGGGGAGCTGTTTTTT CATNRDTGELFF
- TRBD2 TRBJ2-1 15 TRBV20-1 TGCAGTGCTCTACCGGGACTAGGAGGGGTGGGTGAGCAGTTCTTC CSALPGLGGVGEQFF
- - TRBJ2-1 13 TRBV20-1 TGCAGTGCCTTGGGATCCGATTGGAATGAGCAGTTCTTC CSALGSDWNEQFF
- TRBD1 TRBJ2-6 17 TRBV27 TGTGCCAGCAGTCCCGGGACAGGGGTCTCTGGGGCCAACGTCCTGACTTTC CASSPGTGVSGANVLTF
- - TRBJ2-1 14 TRBV7-2 TGTGCCAGCAGTTATCAAACAGGTAACAATGAGCAGTTCTTC CASSYQTGNNEQFF